The 23 T cell receptor beta chains given below trace back to one sample, sequenced in a study of blood T cell repertoires in COVID-19. Generated by immunoSEQ multiplex PCR, the TCRdb table keeps only in-frame clones and is missing some. The sample yields under 50,000 clones, roughly 70% seen once. The specimen was peripheral blood. These receptors originate from an elderly man with acute or convalescent COVID-19.

This chain uses TRBV7-9 with TRBJ2-7, with TRBD1 as a possible D gene (6 bases). With 4 bases removed from V and 7 bases from J, the gap between germline ends came to 14 bases. There are 13 residues in the CDR3. CDR1 SEHNR and CDR2 FQNEAQ come from the germline V gene (reference sequence). CDR3 residues: CASSSPAGTEQYF. For the CDR3, the DNA is TGTGCCAGCAGCTCTCCTGCCGGGACAGAGCAGTACTTC.

The V and J genes are TRBV6-4 and TRBJ2-1; tentative D call: TRBD1 (6 bases). Germline CDR1 MRHNA, CDR2 SNTAGT. This CDR3 has 14 amino acids. V lost 4 bases to trimming and J lost 9 bases, with 16 bases between them. The CDR3 is CASSVGGRNGEQFF. For the CDR3, the DNA is TGTGCCAGCAGTGTAGGGGGACGGAATGGTGAGCAGTTCTTC.

This clone was seen only once. The rearrangement uses TRBV5-4 and TRBJ1-1; D not resolved. The germline V and J ends were trimmed by 2 bases and 0 bases, with 11 bases remaining between them. The CDR3 sequence is 15 residues long. The germline gives CDR1 SGHNT, CDR2 YYREEE (reference sequence). CDR3 in DNA: TGTGCCAGCAGCTTTCGCCTGGCGGTGAACACTGAAGCTTTCTTT. Its protein is CASSFRLAVNTEAFF. Drawing the rest from reference TRBV5-4 and TRBJ1-1, the complete variable domain is ETGVTQSPTHLIKTRGQQVTLRCSSQSGHNTVSWYQQALGQGPQFIFQYYREEENGRGNFPPRFSGLQFPNYSSELNVNALELDDSALYLCASSFRLAVNTEAFFGQGTRLTVV.

The J gene is TRBJ2-5, the V gene TRBV3-1 (or the pseudogene TRBV3-2); D is possibly TRBD1 (6 bases). Germline lookup yields CDR1 LGHDT and CDR2 YNNKEL (reference sequence). Trimming removed 2 bases at V and 5 bases at J, with 15 bases between. This CDR3 is built from 15 residues. DNA for the CDR3: TGTGCCAGCAGCCAATTTGGGGGCTTGGGGGAGACCCAGTACTTC. Its protein product is CASSQFGGLGETQYF.

This sequence joins TRBV25-1 and TRBJ1-2; a weak D match, TRBD1 (6 bases). Per germline, CDR1 MGHDK and CDR2 SYGVNS. The CDR3 spans 13 residues. V gave up 7 bases and J gave up 6 bases, with 15 bases separating them. The CDR3, as DNA: TGTGCCAGCACCCCTACAGGGACCCATGGCTACACCTTC. This codes for CASTPTGTHGYTF.

This clone was counted a few times. The J gene is TRBJ1-5, the V gene TRBV20-1, with 9 positions matching TRBD1. This CDR3 has 14 amino acids. In germline, CDR1 is DFQATT, CDR2 SNEGSKA (reference sequence). Trimming took 3 bases from V and 4 from J; bases not matched to a gene: 4. CDR3 nucleotide sequence: TGCAGTGCTAGTGGGGGGACAGGGAATCAGCCCCAGCATTTT. Residues: CSASGGTGNQPQHF.

The V and J genes are TRBV7-8 and TRBJ2-2; TRBD2 is a possible D gene (5 bases). The CDR3 sequence is 13 residues long. Germline CDR1 SGHVS, CDR2 FQNEAQ. Between the trimmed V and J ends, which lost 3 bases and 6 bases, there was a span of 8 bases. The CDR3 DNA follows: TGTGCCAGCAGCTTGAGCGGCGCCGGGGAGCTGTTTTTT. It yields the protein CASSLSGAGELFF.

V is TRBV4-3 and J is TRBJ2-7; 9 bases agree with TRBD1. Looked up from germline, CDR1 is LGHNA and CDR2 is YSLEER. The V segment lost 0 bases and the J segment 6 bases; nucleotides outside the gene matches: 9. The CDR3 spans 16 residues. The chain's CDR3 is CASSQDSRQGVGEQYF. The CDR3 nucleotides are TGCGCCAGCAGCCAAGATTCGAGACAGGGGGTCGGCGAGCAGTACTTC.

This clone has just one count. This rearrangement joins TRBV7-2 to TRBJ1-2, with D maybe TRBD1 (5 bases). CDR1 is SGHTA, CDR2 FQGNSA, per germline. CDR3 size: 14 residues. Trimming removed 1 base at V and 4 bases at J, with 10 bases between. The CDR3 region has the DNA TGTGCCAGCAGCTTAGGTCAGGGAGGCTATGGCTACACCTTC. Amino acid sequence: CASSLGQGGYGYTF.

The rearrangement uses TRBV19 and TRBJ1-6; the D gene is possibly TRBD1 (5 bases). V lost 4 bases, J lost 5 bases, and 15 bases lay in between. The germline gives CDR1 LNHDA, CDR2 SQIVND (reference sequence). The CDR3 spans 16 residues. The CDR3 sequence: CASSSALGGDNSPLHF. As DNA, the CDR3 is TGTGCCAGTAGTAGCGCATTAGGAGGGGATAATTCACCCCTCCACTTT.

The V gene is TRBV19, the J gene TRBJ1-1; D is possibly TRBD1 (5 bases). This CDR3 is 14 amino acids long. V was clipped by 5 bases and J by 1 base, with 11 bases between them. Germline-derived CDR1 and CDR2 are LNHDA and SQIVND (reference sequence). In DNA, the CDR3 is TGTGCCAGTAGTTACCGGGGGGAGAACACTGAAGCTTTCTTT. It yields the protein CASSYRGENTEAFF.

The chain recombines TRBV5-6 with TRBJ1-2; D not certain. V was trimmed by 1 base and J by 1 base, leaving 14 bases between them. The length of the CDR3 is 16 residues. In germline, CDR1 is SGHDT, CDR2 YYEEEE. The DNA of the CDR3 is TGTGCCAGCAGCTTGAGCGACCGGAAGTTTAACTATGGCTACACCTTC. Translating it yields CASSLSDRKFNYGYTF.

The chain carries TRBV11-3 and TRBJ2-1, with D maybe TRBD2 (6 bases). The CDR3 has 12 amino acids. CDR1 is SGHNT, CDR2 YENEEA, per germline. Trimming took off 2 bases at V and 8 bases at J, with 7 bases between the two ends. In DNA form, the CDR3 reads TGTGCCAGCAGCTTAACGGGGGATGAGCAGTTCTTC. Protein product: CASSLTGDEQFF.

This chain uses TRBV5-1 with TRBJ1-1; 10 nucleotides line up with TRBD1. V dropped 5 bases and J dropped 3; count of bases not matched to a gene: 4. Germline V gene data show CDR1 as SGHRS and CDR2 as YFSETQ. The CDR3 contains 14 residues. DNA of the CDR3: TGCGCCAGCAGGCGAGGACAGGGGGACACTGAAGCTTTCTTT. This codes for CASRRGQGDTEAFF.

There are a few counts of this clone. The V and J genes are TRBV11-3 and TRBJ1-2, with a tentative D call TRBD1 (6 bases). CDR3 length equals 15 residues. The V end was cut by 0 bases, the J end by 2 bases, with 10 bases between. CDR1 and CDR2 from the germline V gene are SGHNT and YENEEA. The CDR3 nucleotides read TGTGCCAGCAGCTTAGATGGGGGCGGGAACTATGGCTACACCTTC. It specifies CASSLDGGGNYGYTF.

This rearrangement joins TRBV6-2 or TRBV6-3 to TRBJ2-3, with 12 bases identical to TRBD2. CDR1 and CDR2 from the germline V gene are MNHEY and SVGEGT. The CDR3 runs 16 residues. V lost 4 bases to trimming and J lost 3 bases; unmatched junction nucleotides: 5. The CDR3 DNA reads as TGTGCCAGCAGTTTACGACTAGCGGGAGAGACAGATACGCAGTATTTT. Its protein is CASSLRLAGETDTQYF.

This rearrangement joins TRBV7-8 to TRBJ2-3, with 11 bases identical to TRBD2. Germline lookup yields CDR1 SGHVS and CDR2 FQNEAQ. There are 18 residues in the CDR3. Trimming cost V 1 base and J 3 bases; bases outside gene matches: 9. The CDR3 bases are TGTGCCAGCAGCTTAGGGACTAGCGGGTTACTTCAGACAGATACGCAGTATTTT. Translated, it gives CASSLGTSGLLQTDTQYF. Full variable domain (remainder filled in from reference TRBV7-8 and TRBJ2-3): GAGVSQSPRYKVAKRGQDVALRCDPISGHVSLFWYQQALGQGPEFLTYFQNEAQLDKSGLPSDRFFAERPEGSVSTLKIQRTQQEDSAVYLCASSLGTSGLLQTDTQYFGPGTRLTVL.

This chain joins TRBV12-3 or TRBV12-4 and TRBJ2-7; 10 nucleotides match TRBD1. The CDR3 covers 13 residues. V trimming: 4 bases; J trimming: 3 bases; junction bases outside the gene matches: 0. CDR3 sequence (DNA): TGTGCCAGCAGTTGGACAGGGGGCTACGAGCAGTACTTC. This gives the protein CASSWTGGYEQYF.

This clone was observed a few times. V is TRBV7-2 and J is TRBJ1-1; weak D call: TRBD1 (6 bases). Deletions cut 9 bases from V and 5 bases from J, with 19 bases between. Germline CDR1 and CDR2: SGHTA and FQGNSA. The CDR3 has 14 amino acids. As DNA, the CDR3 is TGTGCCAGTAATATGGGGGGGGCGCGAACTGAAGCTTTCTTT. It is translated as CASNMGGARTEAFF.

The rearrangement joins TRBV21-1 to TRBJ1-3. TRBV21-1 is described as a pseudogene. The CDR3 has 16 residues. For the CDR3, the DNA is TGTGCCAACGACGGTAAGGGGGGGGACTCTGGAAACACCATATATTTT. This encodes CANDGKGGDSGNTIYF.

V usage is TRBV5-1 and J usage is TRBJ1-1, with D possibly being TRBD1 (6 bases). Trimming took off 0 bases at V and 7 bases at J, with 16 bases between the two ends. The CDR3 is made up of 15 amino acids. Germline-derived CDR1 and CDR2 are SGHRS and YFSETQ. CDR3 nucleotides: TGCGCCAGCAGCTTGGCCTCATCGACAGGACGTGAAGCTTTCTTT. Translated, it gives CASSLASSTGREAFF.

The J gene is TRBJ1-2, the V gene TRBV7-8, with D possibly being TRBD1 (5 bases). The germline V and J ends were trimmed by 1 base and 8 bases, with 17 bases remaining between them. The germline gives CDR1 SGHVS, CDR2 FQNEAQ. The CDR3 has 15 amino acids. CDR3 nucleotides: TGTGCCAGCAGCTTAGGACGGACAAAACCTTCCGGCTACACCTTC. Encoded protein: CASSLGRTKPSGYTF.

This rearrangement joins TRBV12-3 or TRBV12-4 to TRBJ1-2; TRBD1 is a possible D gene (5 bases). V gave up 5 bases and J gave up 8 bases, with 15 bases separating them. This CDR3 spans 13 amino acids. The CDR3 bases are TGTGCCAGCAGTGCCCAGCAGGGTCGAGGCTACACCTTC. Amino acids: CASSAQQGRGYTF.